What follows are 2 T cell receptor beta chains derived from one specimen sequenced in a study of PD-1 blockade in classical Hodgkin lymphoma. As to time point: newly diagnosed, previously untreated cHL patient sample. By magnetic negative selection, CD4+ T cells were purified from thawed PBMCs. Produced via immunoSEQ multiplex PCR; TCRdb's table is partial and in-frame only. This sample has about 30,000 clones, with about 85% found just once. The sequenced material came from CD4+ T cells from blood. The source is a human donor with classical Hodgkin lymphoma.

This CDR3 is CASSGWTSGRAWEETQYF. The DNA of the CDR3 is TGTGCCAGCAGTGGGTGGACTAGCGGGAGGGCATGGGAAGAGACCCAGTACTTC. The chain has TRBV2 and TRBJ2-5; 15 positions match TRBD2. In germline, CDR1 is SNHLY, CDR2 FYNNEI. This CDR3 comprises 18 residues. The V gene end was trimmed by 4 bases and the J gene end by 3 bases; junction bases not matched to a gene: 9.

The genes are TRBV18 and TRBJ2-3, with 13 bases identical to TRBD2. Unmatched junction bases numbered 6, after V lost 3 bases and J lost 0 bases. The germline V gene encodes CDR1 KGHSH and CDR2 LQKENI. The CDR3 length is 18 residues. For the CDR3, the DNA is TGTGCCAGCTCACCCCGACTAGCGGGAGGCCCTAGCACAGATACGCAGTATTTT. Protein sequence: CASSPRLAGGPSTDTQYF. The full variable domain, its missing parts supplied by reference TRBV18 and TRBJ2-3, is NAGVMQNPRHLVRRRGQEARLRCSPMKGHSHVYWYRQLPEEGLKFMVYLQKENIIDESGMPKERFSAEFPKEGPSILRIQQVVRGDSAAYFCASSPRLAGGPSTDTQYFGPGTRLTVL.